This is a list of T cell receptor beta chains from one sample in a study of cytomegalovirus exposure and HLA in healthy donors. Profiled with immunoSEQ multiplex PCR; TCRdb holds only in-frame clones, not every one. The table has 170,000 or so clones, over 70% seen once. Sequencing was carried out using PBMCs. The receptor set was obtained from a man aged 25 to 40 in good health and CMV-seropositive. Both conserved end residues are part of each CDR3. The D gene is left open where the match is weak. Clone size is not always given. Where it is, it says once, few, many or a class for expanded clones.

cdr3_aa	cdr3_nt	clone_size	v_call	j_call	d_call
CASSIVTGDQPQHF	TGTGCCAGTAGTATAGTTACAGGAGATCAGCCCCAGCATTTT	NA	TRBV19	TRBJ1-5	NA
CASSVRQGISYGYTF	TGCGCCAGCAGCGTACGACAGGGAATAAGCTATGGCTACACCTTC	once	TRBV4-1	TRBJ1-2	TRBD1
CASSIYGDQPQHF	TGTGCCAGTAGTATATACGGGGATCAGCCCCAGCATTTT	NA	TRBV19	TRBJ1-5	NA
CASSIDDVGVLSGNTIYF	TGTGCCAGTAGTATAGATGACGTCGGAGTCCTCTCTGGAAACACCATATATTTT	NA	TRBV19	TRBJ1-3	NA
CASNGLDRLDYGYTF	TGTGCCAGCAATGGCTTGGACAGGTTAGACTATGGCTACACCTTC	NA	TRBV6-8	TRBJ1-2	TRBD1
CASSGYRGKSPLHF	TGTGCCAGCAGCGGATACAGGGGCAAATCACCCCTCCACTTT	once	TRBV7-9	TRBJ1-6	TRBD1
CASSFLTTQRNYNEQFF	TGTGCCAGCAGTTTCCTTACGACCCAGCGGAATTACAATGAGCAGTTCTTC	few	TRBV27	TRBJ2-1	NA
CASSLLDGELFF	TGTGCCAGTAGTCTGCTAGACGGGGAGCTGTTTTTT	NA	TRBV19	TRBJ2-2	NA
CASSLWAGTDTQYF	TGTGCCAGCAGTTTATGGGCAGGCACAGATACGCAGTATTTT	NA	TRBV28	TRBJ2-3	NA
CASSQVGGEGSYEQYF	TGCGCCAGCAGCCAAGTAGGAGGGGAGGGCTCCTACGAGCAGTACTTC	NA	TRBV4-1	TRBJ2-7	TRBD2
CASSRDRYNSPLHF	TGTGCCAGCAGTCGCGACAGGTATAATTCACCCCTCCACTTT	NA	TRBV6-5	TRBJ1-6	NA
CAWSHGVGLYNEQFF	TGTGCCTGGAGCCACGGGGTCGGGTTGTACAATGAGCAGTTCTTC	NA	TRBV30	TRBJ2-1	NA
CASSLQGVPTDTQYF	TGTGCCAGTAGCCTCCAGGGGGTCCCCACAGATACGCAGTATTTT	few	TRBV19	TRBJ2-3	TRBD1
CASSLDSRTDTQYF	TGTGCCAGCAGCTTAGATAGCCGCACAGATACGCAGTATTTT	NA	TRBV13	TRBJ2-3	NA
CASSSTGDSGANVLTF	TGTGCCAGCAGTTCGACAGGAGACTCTGGGGCCAACGTCCTGACTTTC	NA	TRBV27	TRBJ2-6	NA
CASSVAAATYEQYF	TGTGCCAGCAGCGTAGCGGCAGCGACCTACGAGCAGTACTTC	NA	TRBV9	TRBJ2-7	NA
CSVASGNSYEQYF	TGCAGCGTCGCTAGCGGGAATTCCTACGAGCAGTACTTC	NA	TRBV29-1	TRBJ2-7	TRBD2
CASSPKPTGEYEQYF	TGTGCCAGCAGTCCTAAACCGACAGGGGAATACGAGCAGTACTTC	once	TRBV6-1	TRBJ2-7	TRBD1
CASSRPGGRERGEQFF	TGTGCCAGTAGTAGGCCGGGCGGGCGGGAGCGCGGTGAGCAGTTCTTC	NA	TRBV19	TRBJ2-1	TRBD2
CASSLGALAYGYTF	TGTGCCAGCAGCTTAGGGGCCCTCGCCTATGGCTACACCTTC	NA	TRBV5-6	TRBJ1-2	NA
CASSHRGRTEAFF	TGTGCCAGCAGCCACAGGGGTAGGACTGAAGCTTTCTTT	NA	TRBV7-9	TRBJ1-1	TRBD1
CASNHPRTENYGYTF	TGTGCCAGCAACCACCCCCGGACAGAGAATTATGGCTACACCTTC	NA	TRBV7-9	TRBJ1-2	NA
CASSQGRGRGQPQHF	TGCGCCAGCAGCCAAGGGCGAGGGCGCGGCCAGCCCCAGCATTTT	NA	TRBV4-3	TRBJ1-5	NA
CASRTLAGGRYTQYF	TGTGCCAGCAGGACACTAGCGGGGGGGCGTTATACGCAGTATTTT	NA	TRBV6-5	TRBJ2-3	TRBD2
CASSSDSSNYGYTF	TGTGCCAGCAGTTCGGACAGCTCTAACTATGGCTACACCTTC	NA	TRBV6-5	TRBJ1-2	NA
CASSIRDIATDTQYF	TGTGCCAGTAGTATCCGGGACATAGCCACAGATACGCAGTATTTT	NA	TRBV19	TRBJ2-3	NA
CASSPDRGAYEQYF	TGTGCCAGCAGCCCCGACCGGGGGGCCTACGAGCAGTACTTC	NA	TRBV5-4	TRBJ2-7	TRBD2
CASSRDSTYEQYF	TGTGCCAGCAGCCGGGACAGTACCTACGAGCAGTACTTC	once	TRBV27	TRBJ2-7	TRBD1
CASSEASQGLGIQYF	TGTGCCAGCAGTGAAGCCTCACAGGGGTTGGGCATTCAGTACTTC	NA	TRBV6-1	TRBJ2-4	TRBD1
CASSEAPGGSYNEQFF	TGTGCCAGCAGTGAAGCCCCGGGAGGTTCCTACAATGAGCAGTTCTTC	NA	TRBV6-4	TRBJ2-1	TRBD2
CASSGRLAGEGWAETQYF	TGTGCCAGCAGTGGACGACTAGCGGGGGAGGGCTGGGCAGAGACCCAGTACTTC	NA	TRBV2	TRBJ2-5	TRBD2
CASSEAGGGAYNEQFF	TGTGCCAGCAGTGAGGCGGGCGGGGGTGCCTACAATGAGCAGTTCTTC	NA	TRBV6-4	TRBJ2-1	TRBD2
CASSQTRTTNEKLFF	TGTGCCAGCAGCCAGACCAGGACAACTAATGAAAAACTGTTTTTT	NA	TRBV7-9	TRBJ1-4	NA
CASSLGWAGGPGETQYF	TGTGCCAGCAGTTTAGGTTGGGCGGGAGGGCCGGGAGAGACCCAGTACTTC	NA	TRBV27	TRBJ2-5	TRBD2
CASSLETGHLSGNTIYF	TGTGCCAGCAGCTTAGAGACGGGACATCTCTCTGGAAACACCATATACTTT	once	TRBV7-2	TRBJ1-3	NA
CAWSHGRSSYEQYF	TGTGCCTGGAGTCACGGGAGGTCTTCCTACGAGCAGTACTTC	NA	TRBV30	TRBJ2-7	TRBD2
CASRDPGQINEKLFF	TGTGCCAGCAGAGACCCGGGACAGATTAATGAAAAACTGTTTTTT	few	TRBV6-5	TRBJ1-4	TRBD1
CASSLALIGGETSGLSYEQYF	TGTGCCAGCAGCTTAGCCTTGATTGGGGGCGAGACTAGCGGGCTCTCCTACGAGCAGTACTTC	NA	TRBV7-8	TRBJ2-7	TRBD2
CASSRPGGYTGELFF	TGTGCCAGCAGTCGACCCGGGGGATACACCGGGGAGCTGTTTTTT	NA	TRBV27	TRBJ2-2	NA
CASRENINEKLFF	TGTGCCAGCAGGGAGAACATCAATGAAAAACTGTTTTTT	NA	TRBV6-5	TRBJ1-4	NA
CASSLVTGDEQYF	TGTGCCAGCAGCTTAGTGACAGGGGACGAGCAGTACTTC	NA	TRBV7-2	TRBJ2-7	TRBD1
CAWTPRIRETQYF	TGTGCCTGGACCCCGAGGATTCGGGAGACCCAGTACTTC	few	TRBV30	TRBJ2-5	NA
CASSKGQGKDTQYF	TGTGCCAGCAGTAAAGGACAGGGGAAGGATACGCAGTATTTT	few	TRBV6-5	TRBJ2-3	TRBD1
CASSSRTEGGEKLFF	TGTGCCAGCAGCTCCCGAACGGAGGGGGGGGAAAAACTGTTTTTT	NA	TRBV11-3	TRBJ1-4	NA
CASSLEQGIVGYTF	TGTGCCAGCAGTTTGGAACAGGGCATCGTTGGCTACACCTTC	NA	TRBV6-6	TRBJ1-2	NA
CSSSGDSYGYTF	TGTTCCAGCAGCGGAGACAGCTATGGCTACACCTTC	NA	TRBV7-9	TRBJ1-2	NA
CASSLVQDKQYF	TGTGCCAGCAGCTTAGTCCAGGATAAGCAGTACTTC	NA	TRBV7-2	TRBJ2-7	NA